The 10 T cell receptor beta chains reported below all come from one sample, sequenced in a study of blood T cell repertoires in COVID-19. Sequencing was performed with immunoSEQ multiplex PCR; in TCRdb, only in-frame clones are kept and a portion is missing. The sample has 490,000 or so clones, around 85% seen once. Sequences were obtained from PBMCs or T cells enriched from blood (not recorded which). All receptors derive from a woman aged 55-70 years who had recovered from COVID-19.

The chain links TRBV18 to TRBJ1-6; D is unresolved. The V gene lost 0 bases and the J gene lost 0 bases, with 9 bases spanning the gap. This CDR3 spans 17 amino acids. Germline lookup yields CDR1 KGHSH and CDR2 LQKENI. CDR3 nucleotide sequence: TGTGCCAGCTCACCACCCACTGAGAGCTCCTATAATTCACCCCTCCACTTT. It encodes CASSPPTESSYNSPLHF. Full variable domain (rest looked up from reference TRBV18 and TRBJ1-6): NAGVMQNPRHLVRRRGQEARLRCSPMKGHSHVYWYRQLPEEGLKFMVYLQKENIIDESGMPKERFSAEFPKEGPSILRIQQVVRGDSAAYFCASSPPTESSYNSPLHFGNGTRLTVT.

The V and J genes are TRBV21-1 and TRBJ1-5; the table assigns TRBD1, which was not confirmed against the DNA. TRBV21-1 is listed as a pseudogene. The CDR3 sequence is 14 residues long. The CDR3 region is CASSPGQGNQPQHF. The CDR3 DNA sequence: TGTGCCAGCAGCCCGGGACAAGGAAATCAGCCCCAGCATTTT.

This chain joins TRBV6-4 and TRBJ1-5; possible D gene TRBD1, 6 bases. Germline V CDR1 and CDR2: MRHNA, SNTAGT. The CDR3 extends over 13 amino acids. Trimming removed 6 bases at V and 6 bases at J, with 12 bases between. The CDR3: CASSTGQGQPQHF. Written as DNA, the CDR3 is TGTGCCAGCAGCACAGGGCAAGGTCAGCCCCAGCATTTT.

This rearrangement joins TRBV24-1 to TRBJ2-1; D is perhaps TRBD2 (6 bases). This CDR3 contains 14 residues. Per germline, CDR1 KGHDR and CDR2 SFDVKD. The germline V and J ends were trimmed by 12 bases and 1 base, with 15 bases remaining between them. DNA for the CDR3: TGTGCCCCGCGGGACTCTCCTTCCTACAATGAGCAGTTCTTC. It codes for CAPRDSPSYNEQFF.

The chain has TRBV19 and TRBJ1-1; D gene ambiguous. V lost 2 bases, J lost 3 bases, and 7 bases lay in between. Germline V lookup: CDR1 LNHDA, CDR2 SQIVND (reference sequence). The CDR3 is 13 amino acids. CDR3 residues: CASSIMPDTEAFF. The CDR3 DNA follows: TGTGCCAGTAGTATAATGCCAGACACTGAAGCTTTCTTT.

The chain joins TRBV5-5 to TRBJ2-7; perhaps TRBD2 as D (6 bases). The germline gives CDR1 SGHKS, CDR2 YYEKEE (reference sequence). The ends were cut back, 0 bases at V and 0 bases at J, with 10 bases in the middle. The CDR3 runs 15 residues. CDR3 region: CASSLVPGSSYEQYV. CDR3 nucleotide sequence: TGTGCCAGCAGCTTGGTCCCCGGGAGCTCCTACGAGCAGTACGTC.

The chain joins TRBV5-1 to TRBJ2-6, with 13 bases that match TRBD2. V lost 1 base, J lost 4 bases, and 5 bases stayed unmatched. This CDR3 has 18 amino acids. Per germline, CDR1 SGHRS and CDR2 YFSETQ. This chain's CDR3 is CASSLPGTSGVGANVLTF. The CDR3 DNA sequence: TGCGCCAGCAGCTTGCCCGGGACTAGCGGGGTCGGGGCCAACGTCCTGACTTTC.

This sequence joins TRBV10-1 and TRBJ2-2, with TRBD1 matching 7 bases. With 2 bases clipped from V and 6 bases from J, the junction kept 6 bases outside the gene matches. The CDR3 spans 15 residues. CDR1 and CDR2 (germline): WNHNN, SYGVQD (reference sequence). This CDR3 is CASSERQGGAGELFF. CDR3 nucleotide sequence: TGCGCCAGCAGTGAGAGACAGGGCGGCGCCGGGGAGCTGTTTTTT.

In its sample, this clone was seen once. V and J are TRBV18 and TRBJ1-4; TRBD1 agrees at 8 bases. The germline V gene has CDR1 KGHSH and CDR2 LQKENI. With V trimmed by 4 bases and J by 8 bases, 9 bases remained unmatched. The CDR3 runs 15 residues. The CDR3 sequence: CASSLQTGQAEKLFF. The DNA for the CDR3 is TGTGCCAGCTCACTACAGACGGGACAGGCGGAAAAACTGTTTTTT.

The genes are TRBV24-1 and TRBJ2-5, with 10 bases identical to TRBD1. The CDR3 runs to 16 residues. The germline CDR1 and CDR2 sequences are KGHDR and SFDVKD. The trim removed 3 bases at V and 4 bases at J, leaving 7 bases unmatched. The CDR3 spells CATSDPGQGGGETQYF. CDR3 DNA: TGTGCCACCAGTGATCCAGGACAGGGGGGAGGAGAGACCCAGTACTTC.